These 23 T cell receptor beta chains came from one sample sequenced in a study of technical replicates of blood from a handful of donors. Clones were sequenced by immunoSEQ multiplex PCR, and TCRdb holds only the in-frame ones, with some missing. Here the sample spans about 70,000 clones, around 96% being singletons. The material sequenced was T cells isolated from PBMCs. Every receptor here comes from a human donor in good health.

The CDR3 DNA reads as TGTGCCAGCACCAGACAGGGATCGCCCCAGCATTTT. It specifies CASTRQGSPQHF. This chain links TRBV2 with TRBJ1-5; 7 positions match TRBD1. This CDR3 region has 12 residues. J was trimmed by 9 bases and V by 7 bases; bases with no gene match: 6. Per the germline V gene, CDR1 is SNHLY and CDR2 is FYNNEI.

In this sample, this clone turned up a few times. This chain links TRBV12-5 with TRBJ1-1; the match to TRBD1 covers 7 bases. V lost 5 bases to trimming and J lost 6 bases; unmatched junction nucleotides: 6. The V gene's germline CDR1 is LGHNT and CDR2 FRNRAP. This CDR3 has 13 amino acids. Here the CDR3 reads CASGLQTGSEAFF. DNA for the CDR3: TGTGCTAGTGGTCTTCAGACAGGGTCTGAAGCTTTCTTT.

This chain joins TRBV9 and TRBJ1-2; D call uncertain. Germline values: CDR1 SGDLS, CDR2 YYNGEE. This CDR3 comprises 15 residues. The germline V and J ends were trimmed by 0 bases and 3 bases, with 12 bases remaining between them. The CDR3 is CASSVDPYSYYGYTF. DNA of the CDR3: TGTGCCAGCAGCGTAGACCCTTACAGCTACTATGGCTACACCTTC.

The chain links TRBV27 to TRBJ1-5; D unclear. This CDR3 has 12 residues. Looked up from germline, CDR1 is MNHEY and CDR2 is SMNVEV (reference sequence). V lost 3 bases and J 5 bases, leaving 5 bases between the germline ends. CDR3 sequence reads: CASSFLYQPQHF. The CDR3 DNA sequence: TGTGCCAGCAGTTTCTTATATCAGCCCCAGCATTTT.

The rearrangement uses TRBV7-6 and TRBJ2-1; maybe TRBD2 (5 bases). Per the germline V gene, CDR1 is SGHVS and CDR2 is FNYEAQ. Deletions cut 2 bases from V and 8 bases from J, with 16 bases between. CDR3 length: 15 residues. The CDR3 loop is CASSLLLVGFYEQFF. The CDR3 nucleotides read TGTGCCAGCAGCTTATTACTAGTGGGCTTTTATGAGCAGTTCTTC.

CDR3 sequence reads: CASTLTGTGNTGELFF. The DNA for the CDR3 is TGTGCCAGCACCCTTACCGGGACAGGTAACACCGGGGAGCTGTTTTTT. V is TRBV28 and J is TRBJ2-2; 8 nucleotides agree with TRBD1. The CDR3 is made up of 16 amino acids. Trimming removed 7 bases from V and 2 bases from J; junction bases left unmatched: 9. Germline-derived CDR1 and CDR2 are MDHEN and SYDVKM.

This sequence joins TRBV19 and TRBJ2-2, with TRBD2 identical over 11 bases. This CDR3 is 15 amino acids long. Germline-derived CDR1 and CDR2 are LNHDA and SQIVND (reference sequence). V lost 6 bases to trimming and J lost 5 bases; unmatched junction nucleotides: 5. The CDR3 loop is CASRPGLAVTGELFF. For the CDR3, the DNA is TGTGCCAGTAGGCCGGGACTAGCGGTTACCGGGGAGCTGTTTTTT.

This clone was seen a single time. The CDR3 nucleotides are TGTGCCAGCAGTCGACCGAACACAGGGAACACTGAAGCTTTCTTT. Residues: CASSRPNTGNTEAFF. The chain joins TRBV28 to TRBJ1-1, with a possible D match to TRBD1 (5 bases). V was shortened by 5 bases and J by 1 base, with 14 bases between the two germline ends. CDR1 is MDHEN, CDR2 SYDVKM, per germline. The CDR3 has 15 amino acids.

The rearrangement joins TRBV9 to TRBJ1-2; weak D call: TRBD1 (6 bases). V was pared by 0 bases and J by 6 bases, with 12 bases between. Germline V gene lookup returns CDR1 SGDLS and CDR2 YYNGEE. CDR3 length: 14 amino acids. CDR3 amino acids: CASSVEGELDGYTF. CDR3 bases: TGTGCCAGCAGCGTAGAGGGGGAATTGGATGGCTACACCTTC.

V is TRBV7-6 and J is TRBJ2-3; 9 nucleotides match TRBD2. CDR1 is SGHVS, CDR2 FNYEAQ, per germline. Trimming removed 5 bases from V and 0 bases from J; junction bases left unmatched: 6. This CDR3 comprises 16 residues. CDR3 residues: CASSPSLAGSTDTQYF. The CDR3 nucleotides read TGTGCCAGCAGCCCGAGTCTAGCGGGGAGCACAGATACGCAGTATTTT.

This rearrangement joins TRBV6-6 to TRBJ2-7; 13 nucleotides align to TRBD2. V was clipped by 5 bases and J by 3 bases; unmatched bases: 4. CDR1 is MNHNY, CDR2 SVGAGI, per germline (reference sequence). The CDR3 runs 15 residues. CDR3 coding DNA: TGTGCCAGCAGTGGACTAGCGGGAGAAGTCTACGAGCAGTACTTC. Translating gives CASSGLAGEVYEQYF.

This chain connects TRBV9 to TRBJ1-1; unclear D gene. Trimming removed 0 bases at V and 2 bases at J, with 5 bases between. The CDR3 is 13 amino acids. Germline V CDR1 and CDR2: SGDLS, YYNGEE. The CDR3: CASSVEQNTEAFF. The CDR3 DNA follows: TGTGCCAGCAGCGTAGAACAAAACACTGAAGCTTTCTTT. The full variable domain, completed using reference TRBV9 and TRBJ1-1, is DSGVTQTPKHLITATGQRVTLRCSPRSGDLSVYWYQQSLDQGLQFLIQYYNGEERAKGNILERFSAQQFPDLHSELNLSSLELGDSALYFCASSVEQNTEAFFGQGTRLTVV.

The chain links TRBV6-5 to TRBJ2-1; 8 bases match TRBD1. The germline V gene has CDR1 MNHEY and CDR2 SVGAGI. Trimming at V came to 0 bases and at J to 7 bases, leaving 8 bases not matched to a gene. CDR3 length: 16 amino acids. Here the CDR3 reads CASSYSIGDRFNEQFF. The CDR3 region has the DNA TGTGCCAGCAGTTACTCGATAGGGGACAGGTTTAATGAGCAGTTCTTC.

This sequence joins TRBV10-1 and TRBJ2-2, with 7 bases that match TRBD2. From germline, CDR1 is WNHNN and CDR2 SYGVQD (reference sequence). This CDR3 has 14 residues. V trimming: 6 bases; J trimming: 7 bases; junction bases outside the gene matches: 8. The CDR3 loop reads CASSSSGNYGELFF. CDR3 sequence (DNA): TGCGCCAGCAGCTCTAGCGGAAACTACGGGGAGCTGTTTTTT.

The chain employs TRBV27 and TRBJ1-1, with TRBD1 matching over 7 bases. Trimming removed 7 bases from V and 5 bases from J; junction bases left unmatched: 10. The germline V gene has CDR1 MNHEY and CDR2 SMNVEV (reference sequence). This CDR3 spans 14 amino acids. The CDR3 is CASTMTGIRTEAFF. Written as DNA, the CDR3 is TGTGCCAGCACGATGACAGGGATTAGAACTGAAGCTTTCTTT.

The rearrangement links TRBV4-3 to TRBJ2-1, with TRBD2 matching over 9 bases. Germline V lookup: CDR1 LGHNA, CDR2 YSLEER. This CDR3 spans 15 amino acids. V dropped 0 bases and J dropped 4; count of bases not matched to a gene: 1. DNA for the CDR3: TGCGCCAGCAGCCAAGAGACTAGCGGTTACAATGAGCAGTTCTTC. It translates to CASSQETSGYNEQFF.

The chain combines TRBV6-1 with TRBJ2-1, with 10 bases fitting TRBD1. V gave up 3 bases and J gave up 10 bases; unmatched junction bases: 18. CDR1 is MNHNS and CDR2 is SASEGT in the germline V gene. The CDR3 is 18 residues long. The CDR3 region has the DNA TGTGCCAGCAGTGACCGACTGTTGGCGGACAGGGGGAGTCAGGAGCAGTTCTTC. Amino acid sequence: CASSDRLLADRGSQEQFF.

CDR3 DNA sequence: TGCGCCAGCAGCTCGGGGGACAGGGGGTATGGCTACACCTTC. It yields the protein CASSSGDRGYGYTF. The rearrangement joins TRBV5-1 to TRBJ1-2; the match to TRBD1 covers 11 bases. Germline assignment: CDR1 SGHRS and CDR2 YFSETQ. Losses at the gene ends were 3 bases for V and 5 bases for J; bases not matched to a gene: 3. The CDR3 length is 14 residues.

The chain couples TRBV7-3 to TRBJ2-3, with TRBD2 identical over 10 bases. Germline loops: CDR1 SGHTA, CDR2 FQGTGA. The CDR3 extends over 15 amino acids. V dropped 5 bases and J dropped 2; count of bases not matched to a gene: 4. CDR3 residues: CASSTGLADTDTQYF. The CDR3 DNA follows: TGTGCCAGCAGCACCGGACTAGCGGACACAGATACGCAGTATTTT.

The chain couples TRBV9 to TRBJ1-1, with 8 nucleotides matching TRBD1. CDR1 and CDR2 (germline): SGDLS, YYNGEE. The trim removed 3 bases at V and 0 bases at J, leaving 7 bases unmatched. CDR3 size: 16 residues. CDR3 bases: TGTGCCAGCAGCGCCACAGGGGGGCAATTGAACACTGAAGCTTTCTTT. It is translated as CASSATGGQLNTEAFF.

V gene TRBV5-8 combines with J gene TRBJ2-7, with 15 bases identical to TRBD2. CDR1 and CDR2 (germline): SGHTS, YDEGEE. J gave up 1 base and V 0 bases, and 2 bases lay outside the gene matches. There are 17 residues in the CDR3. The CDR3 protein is CASSLGTSGGASYEQYF. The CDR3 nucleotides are TGTGCCAGCAGCTTGGGGACTAGCGGGGGGGCATCCTACGAGCAGTACTTC.

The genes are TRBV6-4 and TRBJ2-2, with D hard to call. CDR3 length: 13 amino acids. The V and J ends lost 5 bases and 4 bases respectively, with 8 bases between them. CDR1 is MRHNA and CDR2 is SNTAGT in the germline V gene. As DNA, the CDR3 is TGTGCCAGCAGTCCGACTGCCACCGGGGAGCTGTTTTTT. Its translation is CASSPTATGELFF.

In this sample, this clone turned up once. The CDR3 protein is CASSLDPLAPNEQFF. DNA for the CDR3: TGTGCCAGCAGCTTAGACCCCCTAGCGCCAAATGAGCAGTTCTTC. The V gene is TRBV11-2, the J gene TRBJ2-1; tentatively, D is TRBD2 (6 bases). CDR3 length: 15 amino acids. Trimming left V 0 bases short and J 7 bases short, with 13 bases between. Germline lookup yields CDR1 SGHAT and CDR2 FQNNGV.